The 10 T cell receptor beta chains below were found in one sample sequenced in a study of blood T cell repertoires in COVID-19 (dated by TCRdb to the early 2020s). The library was obtained by the immunoSEQ multiplex PCR assay. This is the immuneACCESS table as TCRdb keeps it, with only in-frame sequences that have V and J called. A part of the clones is gone; compared with another copy, unresolved V genes explain less than half, and the rest is unexplained. The sample table holds some 140,000 clones, of which around 79% were seen once. Roughly 1.5% of the sample lies in the top ten. The sample taken for sequencing was peripheral blood. The receptors were sampled from an elderly man with acute or convalescent COVID-19.

This sequence joins TRBV19 and TRBJ2-3; 7 nucleotides match TRBD2. The CDR3 has 16 amino acids. V lost 3 bases to trimming and J lost 7 bases; unmatched junction nucleotides: 13. Germline V gives CDR1 LNHDA, CDR2 SQIVND (reference sequence). The CDR3 DNA reads TGTGCCAGTAGTATGGGTGGCGGGGGTTTGTCGCATACGCAGTATTTT. It codes for CASSMGGGGLSHTQYF.

The chain employs TRBV15 and TRBJ2-2, with D perhaps matching TRBD1 (5 bases). Germline lookup yields CDR1 LNHNV and CDR2 YYDKDF (reference sequence). The V gene lost 3 bases and the J gene lost 1 base, with 12 bases spanning the gap. CDR3 length: 16 amino acids. The CDR3 is CATSSGQGGNTGELFF. In DNA, the CDR3 is TGTGCCACCAGCAGTGGGCAGGGCGGGAACACCGGGGAGCTGTTTTTT.

This clone has more than one count but fewer than ten. The chain couples TRBV7-9 to TRBJ1-6, with D unclear. Germline CDR1 and CDR2: SEHNR and FQNEAQ (reference sequence). The CDR3 consists of 14 residues. The V end lost 3 bases, the J end lost 9 bases, and 12 bases lay between the germline ends. The chain's CDR3 is CASSLRAYFSPLHF. The CDR3 coding sequence is TGTGCCAGCAGCTTGCGAGCCTATTTTTCACCCCTCCACTTT. The complete variable domain, with remaining parts taken from reference TRBV7-9 and TRBJ1-6, reads DTGVSQNPRHKITKRGQNVTFRCDPISEHNRLYWYRQTLGQGPEFLTYFQNEAQLEKSRLLSDRFSAERPKGSFSTLEIQRTEQGDSAMYLCASSLRAYFSPLHFGNGTRLTVT.

The V call is TRBV7-8, the J call TRBJ2-7, with 8 bases aligning to TRBD1. J lost 4 bases, V lost 1 base, and 9 bases had no gene match. From germline, CDR1 is SGHVS and CDR2 FQNEAQ. CDR3 size: 16 residues. DNA of the CDR3: TGTGCCAGCAGCTTAGTTGGCAGGGGGCCTCCTTACGAGCAGTACGTC. As protein: CASSLVGRGPPYEQYV.

The rearrangement uses TRBV10-1 and TRBJ1-1; a possible D gene is TRBD1 (5 bases). From germline, CDR1 is WNHNN and CDR2 SYGVQD (reference sequence). The germline V and J ends were trimmed by 11 bases and 4 bases, with 14 bases remaining between them. The CDR3 contains 12 residues. In nucleotides, the CDR3 is TGCGCCTGGGAGGGACGGGGCACTGAAGCTTTCTTT. Protein sequence: CAWEGRGTEAFF.

The CDR3, as DNA: TGTGCCAGCAGTTACCCGCAGACAGGGAAGAGAAAGCAGTTCTTC. This codes for CASSYPQTGKRKQFF. The chain combines TRBV6-2 or TRBV6-3 with TRBJ2-1; 7 bases are shared with TRBD1. Germline-derived CDR1 and CDR2 are MNHEY and SVGEGT. CDR3 length: 15 amino acids. Germline trimming cut 2 bases from V and 11 bases from J; bases unmatched to any gene: 12.

The chain has TRBV6-5 and TRBJ1-6, with a weak D call TRBD1 (6 bases). Germline CDR1 is MNHEY and CDR2 is SVGAGI. The CDR3 sequence is 15 residues long. With 3 bases removed from V and 7 bases from J, the gap between germline ends came to 13 bases. The CDR3 region is CASSYREQGNSPLHF. The DNA of the CDR3 is TGTGCCAGCAGTTATAGGGAGCAGGGGAATTCACCCCTCCACTTT.

The chain recombines TRBV3-1 (or the pseudogene TRBV3-2) with TRBJ2-1, with 7 bases fitting TRBD1. The germline V gene has CDR1 LGHDT and CDR2 YNNKEL (reference sequence). The CDR3 sequence is 14 residues long. V dropped 2 bases and J dropped 10; count of bases not matched to a gene: 8. The CDR3 spells CASSQLRQGGEQFF. Here the CDR3 DNA reads TGTGCCAGCAGCCAACTTCGACAGGGCGGCGAGCAGTTCTTC.

The rearrangement links TRBV7-6 to TRBJ1-3; perhaps TRBD1 as D (6 bases). The CDR3 totals 16 residues. Germline CDR1 is SGHVS and CDR2 is FNYEAQ. V was trimmed by 5 bases and J by 2 bases, leaving 16 bases between them. The CDR3 sequence: CASSAGRRTAGNTIYF. The DNA of the CDR3 is TGTGCCAGCAGCGCTGGCCGAAGGACAGCTGGAAACACCATATATTTT.

The gene calls are TRBV9 and TRBJ1-1; 7 nucleotides agree with TRBD1. Per the germline V gene, CDR1 is SGDLS and CDR2 is YYNGEE. J was trimmed by 5 bases and V by 4 bases; bases with no gene match: 11. This CDR3 comprises 15 residues. The CDR3 DNA sequence: TGTGCCAGCAGCCCAGCCCCAGGGGGAAGTACTGAAGCTTTCTTT. It codes for CASSPAPGGSTEAFF.